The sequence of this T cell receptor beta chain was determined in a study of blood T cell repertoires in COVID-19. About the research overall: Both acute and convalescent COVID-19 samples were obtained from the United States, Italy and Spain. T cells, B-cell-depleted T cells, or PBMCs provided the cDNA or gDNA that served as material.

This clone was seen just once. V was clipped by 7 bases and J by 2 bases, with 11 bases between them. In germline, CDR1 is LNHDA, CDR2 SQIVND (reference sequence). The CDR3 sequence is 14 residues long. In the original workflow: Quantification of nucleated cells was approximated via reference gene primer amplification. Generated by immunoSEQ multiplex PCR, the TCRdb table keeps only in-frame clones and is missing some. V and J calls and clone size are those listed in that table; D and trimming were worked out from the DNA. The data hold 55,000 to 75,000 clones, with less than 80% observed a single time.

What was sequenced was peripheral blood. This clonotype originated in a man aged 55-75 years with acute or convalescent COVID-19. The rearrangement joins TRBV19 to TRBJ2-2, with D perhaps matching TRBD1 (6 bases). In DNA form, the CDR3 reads TGTGCCAGTATCCCCGGGACAAACACCGGGGAGCTGTTTTTT. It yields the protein CASIPGTNTGELFF.